This T cell receptor beta chain was captured by sequencing in a study of T cells in Graves' hyperthyroidism and ophthalmopathy. Germline assignment: CDR1 LNHDA and CDR2 SQIVND (reference sequence). The CDR3 is made up of 14 amino acids. Trimming removed 0 bases at V and 0 bases at J, with 5 bases between. What was amplified from RNA transcripts were TCR beta CDR3 regions. When the TCR CDR3 underwent first-round RT-PCR, the HTBI primer set was used. TCRdb recomputed calls from the multiplex PCR reads with MiXCR, one row per CDR3 protein. The sample shows about 580,000 distinct CDR3 sequences, approximately 44% of them seen only once. In its sample, this clonotype was seen many times.

The source is a woman under 30 with Graves' hyperthyroidism. The chain recombines TRBV19 with TRBJ2-5; D call uncertain. Sequenced material: peripheral blood or thyroid tissue (not recorded which). CDR3 loop: CASSIEADQETQYF. DNA of the CDR3: TGTGCCAGTAGTATAGAAGCAGACCAAGAGACCCAGTACTTC.